This T cell receptor (beta chain) was sequenced for a study of identical twins. V gave up 1 base and J gave up 8 bases; unmatched junction bases: 9. The CDR3 has 17 amino acids. Per germline, CDR1 LGHNA and CDR2 YSLEER. One entry per CDR3 protein results from TCRdb running MiXCR on the 5' RACE reads. The sample consists of 450,000 or so distinct CDR3 sequences, over 12% of them appearing once. Regarding the study as a whole: Beta out-of-frame sequences showed weaker excess twin sharing.

This clonotype was detected ten times or more. Its cognate antigen is unknown. The sample also formed part of further work on yellow fever vaccine responses in identical twins.

This clonotype originated in a woman aged 18-30 years in good health. What was sequenced was CD4+ T cells sorted from blood. This chain connects TRBV4-3 to TRBJ1-6; 9 nucleotides match TRBD1. CDR3 amino acids: CASSQASPGQGHSPLHF. Written as DNA, the CDR3 is TGCGCCAGCAGCCAAGCATCTCCGGGACAGGGACATTCACCCCTCCACTTT.